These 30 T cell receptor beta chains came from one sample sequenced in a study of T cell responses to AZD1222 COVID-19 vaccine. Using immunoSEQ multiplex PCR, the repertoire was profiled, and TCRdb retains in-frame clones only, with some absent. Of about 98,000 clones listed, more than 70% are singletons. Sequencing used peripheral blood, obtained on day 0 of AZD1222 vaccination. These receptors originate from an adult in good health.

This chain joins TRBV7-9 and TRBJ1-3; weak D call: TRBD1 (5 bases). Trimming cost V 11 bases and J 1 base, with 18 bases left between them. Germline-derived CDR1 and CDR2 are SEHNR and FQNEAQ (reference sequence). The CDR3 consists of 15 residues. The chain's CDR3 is CAFEGEGSSGNTIYF. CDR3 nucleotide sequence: TGTGCCTTTGAAGGGGAGGGGTCATCTGGAAACACCATATATTTT.

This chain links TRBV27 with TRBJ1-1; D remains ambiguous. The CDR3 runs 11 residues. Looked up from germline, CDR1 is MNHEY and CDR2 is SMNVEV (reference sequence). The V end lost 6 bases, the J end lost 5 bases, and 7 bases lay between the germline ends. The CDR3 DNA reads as TGTGCCAGCAGAGCTGGGACTGAAGCTTTCTTT. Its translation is CASRAGTEAFF.

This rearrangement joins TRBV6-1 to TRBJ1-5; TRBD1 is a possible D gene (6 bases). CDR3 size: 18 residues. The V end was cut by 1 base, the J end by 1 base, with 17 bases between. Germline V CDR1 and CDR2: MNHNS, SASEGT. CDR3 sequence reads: CASSEVGVGGASNQPQHF. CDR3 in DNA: TGTGCCAGCAGTGAAGTTGGAGTCGGGGGCGCGAGCAATCAGCCCCAGCATTTT.

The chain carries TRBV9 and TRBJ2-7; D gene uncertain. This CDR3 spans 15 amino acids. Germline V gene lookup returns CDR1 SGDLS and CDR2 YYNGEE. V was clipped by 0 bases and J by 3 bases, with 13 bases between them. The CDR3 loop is CASSVDTGASYEQYF. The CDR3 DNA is TGTGCCAGCAGCGTAGACACGGGCGCGAGCTACGAGCAGTACTTC.

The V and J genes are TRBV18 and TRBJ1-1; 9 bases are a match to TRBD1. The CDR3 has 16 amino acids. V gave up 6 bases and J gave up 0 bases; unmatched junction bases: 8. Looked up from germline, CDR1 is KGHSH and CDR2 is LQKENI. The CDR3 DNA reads TGTGCCAGCTCTGCGAAGACAGGGGGGCTGAACACTGAAGCTTTCTTT. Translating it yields CASSAKTGGLNTEAFF.

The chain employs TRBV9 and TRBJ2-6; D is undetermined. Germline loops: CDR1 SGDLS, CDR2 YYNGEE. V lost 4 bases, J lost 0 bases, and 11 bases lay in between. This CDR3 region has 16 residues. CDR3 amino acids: CASSPTATSGANVLTF. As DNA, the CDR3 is TGTGCCAGCAGCCCCACAGCTACCTCTGGGGCCAACGTCCTGACTTTC.

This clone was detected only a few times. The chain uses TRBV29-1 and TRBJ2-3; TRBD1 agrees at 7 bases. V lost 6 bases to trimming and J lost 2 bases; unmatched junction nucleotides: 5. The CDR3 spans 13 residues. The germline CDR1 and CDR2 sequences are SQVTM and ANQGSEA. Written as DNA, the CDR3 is TGCAGCGTGCCGGGACAGCCCACAGATACGCAGTATTTT. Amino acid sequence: CSVPGQPTDTQYF.

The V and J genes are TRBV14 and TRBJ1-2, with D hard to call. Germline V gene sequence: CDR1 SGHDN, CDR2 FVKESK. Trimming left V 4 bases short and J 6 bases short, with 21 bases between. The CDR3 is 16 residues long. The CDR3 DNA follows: TGTGCCAGCAGCCGACATCGTATAGATATGATCCATGGCTACACCTTC. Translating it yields CASSRHRIDMIHGYTF. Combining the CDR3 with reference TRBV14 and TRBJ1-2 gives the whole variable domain EAGVTQFPSHSVIEKGQTVTLRCDPISGHDNLYWYRRVMGKEIKFLLHFVKESKQDESGMPNNRFLAERTGGTYSTLKVQPAELEDSGVYFCASSRHRIDMIHGYTFGSGTRLTVV.

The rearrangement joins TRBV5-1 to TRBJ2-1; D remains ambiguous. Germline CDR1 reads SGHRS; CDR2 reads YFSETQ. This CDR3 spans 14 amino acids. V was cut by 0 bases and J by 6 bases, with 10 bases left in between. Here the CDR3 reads CASSLGPNSNEQFF. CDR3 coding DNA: TGCGCCAGCAGCTTGGGACCAAACAGCAATGAGCAGTTCTTC.

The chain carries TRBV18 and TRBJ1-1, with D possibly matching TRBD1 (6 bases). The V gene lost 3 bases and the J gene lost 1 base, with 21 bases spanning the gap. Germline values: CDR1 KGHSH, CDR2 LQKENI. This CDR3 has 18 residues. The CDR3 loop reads CASSPWGGRLQGNTEAFF. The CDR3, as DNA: TGTGCCAGCTCACCCTGGGGGGGACGCCTACAGGGGAACACTGAAGCTTTCTTT.

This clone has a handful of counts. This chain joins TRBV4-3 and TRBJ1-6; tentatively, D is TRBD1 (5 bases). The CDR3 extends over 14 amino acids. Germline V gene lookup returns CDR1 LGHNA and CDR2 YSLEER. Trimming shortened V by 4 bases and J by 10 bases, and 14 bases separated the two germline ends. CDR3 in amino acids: CASSREGVGSPLHF. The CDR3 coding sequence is TGCGCCAGCAGCCGGGAAGGGGTAGGGTCACCCCTCCACTTT.

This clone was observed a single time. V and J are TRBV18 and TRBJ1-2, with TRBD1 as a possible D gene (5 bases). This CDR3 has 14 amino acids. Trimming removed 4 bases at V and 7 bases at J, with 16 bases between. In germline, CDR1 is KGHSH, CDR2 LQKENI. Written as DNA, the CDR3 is TGTGCCAGCTCACGTGACAGCCTGCCGGCTGGCTACACCTTC. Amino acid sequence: CASSRDSLPAGYTF. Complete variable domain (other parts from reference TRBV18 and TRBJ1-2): NAGVMQNPRHLVRRRGQEARLRCSPMKGHSHVYWYRQLPEEGLKFMVYLQKENIIDESGMPKERFSAEFPKEGPSILRIQQVVRGDSAAYFCASSRDSLPAGYTFGSGTRLTVV.

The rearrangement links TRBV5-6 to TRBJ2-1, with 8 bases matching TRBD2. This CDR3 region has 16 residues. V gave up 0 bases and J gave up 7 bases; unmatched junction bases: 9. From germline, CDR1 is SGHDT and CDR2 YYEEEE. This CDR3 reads CASSLDDGGAVNEQFF. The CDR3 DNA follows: TGTGCCAGCAGCTTGGATGACGGGGGGGCAGTTAATGAGCAGTTCTTC. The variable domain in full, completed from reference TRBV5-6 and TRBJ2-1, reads DAGVTQSPTHLIKTRGQQVTLRCSPKSGHDTVSWYQQALGQGPQFIFQYYEEEERQRGNFPDRFSGHQFPNYSSELNVNALLLGDSALYLCASSLDDGGAVNEQFFGPGTRLTVL.

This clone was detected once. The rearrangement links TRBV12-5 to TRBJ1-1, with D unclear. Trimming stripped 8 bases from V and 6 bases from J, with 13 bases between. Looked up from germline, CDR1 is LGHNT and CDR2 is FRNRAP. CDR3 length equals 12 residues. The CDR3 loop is CASRTYRSEAFF. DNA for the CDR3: TGTGCTAGTCGGACTTACCGATCTGAAGCTTTCTTT.

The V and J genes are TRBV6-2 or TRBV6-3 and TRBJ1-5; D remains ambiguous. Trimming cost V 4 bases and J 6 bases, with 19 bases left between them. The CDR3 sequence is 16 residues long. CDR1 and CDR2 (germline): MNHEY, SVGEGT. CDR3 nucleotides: TGTGCCAGCAGTTTAAAGGGCCCCAGCCTGGGTCAGCCCCAGCATTTT. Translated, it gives CASSLKGPSLGQPQHF.

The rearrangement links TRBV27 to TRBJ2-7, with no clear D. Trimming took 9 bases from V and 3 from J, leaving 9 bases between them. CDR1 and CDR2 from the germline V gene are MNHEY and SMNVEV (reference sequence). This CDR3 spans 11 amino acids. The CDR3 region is CASSNYYEQYF. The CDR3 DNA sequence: TGTGCCAGTTCCAACTACTACGAGCAGTACTTC.

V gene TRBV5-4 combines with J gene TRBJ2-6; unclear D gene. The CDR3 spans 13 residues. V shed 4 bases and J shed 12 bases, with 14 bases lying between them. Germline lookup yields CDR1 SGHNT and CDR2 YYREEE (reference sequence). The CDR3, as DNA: TGTGCCAGCAGCCCCTCAGGTTCCGCCGTCCTGACTTTC. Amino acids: CASSPSGSAVLTF.

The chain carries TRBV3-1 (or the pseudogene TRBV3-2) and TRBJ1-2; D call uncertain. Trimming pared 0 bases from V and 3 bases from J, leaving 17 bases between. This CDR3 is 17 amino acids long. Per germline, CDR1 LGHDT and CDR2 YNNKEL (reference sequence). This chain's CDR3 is CASSQDLGSAYDYGYTF. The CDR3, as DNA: TGTGCCAGCAGCCAAGATCTCGGGTCGGCTTATGACTATGGCTACACCTTC.

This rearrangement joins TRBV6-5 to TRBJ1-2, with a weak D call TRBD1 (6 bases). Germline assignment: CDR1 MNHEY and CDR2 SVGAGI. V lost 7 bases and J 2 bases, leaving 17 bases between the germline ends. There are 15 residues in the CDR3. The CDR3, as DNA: TGTGCCAGCATTACTAAAGACAGGCTGAACTATGGCTACACCTTC. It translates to CASITKDRLNYGYTF.

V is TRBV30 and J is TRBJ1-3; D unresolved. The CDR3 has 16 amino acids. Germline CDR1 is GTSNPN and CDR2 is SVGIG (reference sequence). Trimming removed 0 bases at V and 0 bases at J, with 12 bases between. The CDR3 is CAWSVDRRPSGNTIYF. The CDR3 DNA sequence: TGTGCCTGGAGTGTGGATAGAAGACCCTCTGGAAACACCATATATTTT.

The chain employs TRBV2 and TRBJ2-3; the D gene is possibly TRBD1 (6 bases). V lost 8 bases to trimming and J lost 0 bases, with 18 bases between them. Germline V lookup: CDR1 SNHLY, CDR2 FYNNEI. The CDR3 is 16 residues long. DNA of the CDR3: TGTGCCAGCCTAACAGGGTTGATATCTAGCACAGATACGCAGTATTTT. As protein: CASLTGLISSTDTQYF.

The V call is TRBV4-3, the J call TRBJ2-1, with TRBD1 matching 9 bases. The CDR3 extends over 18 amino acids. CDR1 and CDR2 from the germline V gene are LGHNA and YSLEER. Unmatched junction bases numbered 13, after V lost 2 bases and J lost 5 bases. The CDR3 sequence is CASSQKVTQGARHNEQFF. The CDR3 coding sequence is TGCGCCAGCAGCCAAAAAGTCACACAGGGGGCTCGACACAATGAGCAGTTCTTC.

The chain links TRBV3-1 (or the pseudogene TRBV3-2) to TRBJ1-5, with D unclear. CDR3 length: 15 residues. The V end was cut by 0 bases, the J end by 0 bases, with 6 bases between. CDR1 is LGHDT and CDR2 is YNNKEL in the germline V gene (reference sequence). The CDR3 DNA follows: TGTGCCAGCAGCCAAGATACGACTAGCAATCAGCCCCAGCATTTT. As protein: CASSQDTTSNQPQHF.

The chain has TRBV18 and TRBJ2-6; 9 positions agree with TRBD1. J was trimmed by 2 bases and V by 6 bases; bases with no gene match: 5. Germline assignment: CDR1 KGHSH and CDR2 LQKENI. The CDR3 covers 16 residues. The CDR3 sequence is CASSLTGGAGANVLTF. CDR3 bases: TGTGCCAGCTCTCTTACAGGGGGCGCTGGGGCCAACGTCCTGACTTTC.

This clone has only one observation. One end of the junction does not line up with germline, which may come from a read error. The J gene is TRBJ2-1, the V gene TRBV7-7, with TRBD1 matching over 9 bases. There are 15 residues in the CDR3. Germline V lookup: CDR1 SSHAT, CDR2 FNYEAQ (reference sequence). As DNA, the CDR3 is TGTGCTAGCAGCCAGGCTCCTGGACAGGGGAATGAGCAGTTCTTC. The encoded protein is CASSQAPGQGNEQFF.

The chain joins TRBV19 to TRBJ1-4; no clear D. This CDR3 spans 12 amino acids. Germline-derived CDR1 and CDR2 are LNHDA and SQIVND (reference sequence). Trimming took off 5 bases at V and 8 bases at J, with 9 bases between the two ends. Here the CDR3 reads CASSRTGEKLFF. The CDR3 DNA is TGTGCCAGTAGTCGGACGGGGGAAAAACTGTTTTTT.

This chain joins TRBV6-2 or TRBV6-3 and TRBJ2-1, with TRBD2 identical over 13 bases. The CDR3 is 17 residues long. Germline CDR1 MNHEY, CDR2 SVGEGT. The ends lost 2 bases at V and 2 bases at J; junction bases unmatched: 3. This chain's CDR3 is CASSYRTSGSTYNEQFF. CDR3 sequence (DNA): TGTGCCAGCAGTTACCGGACTAGCGGGAGTACCTACAATGAGCAGTTCTTC.

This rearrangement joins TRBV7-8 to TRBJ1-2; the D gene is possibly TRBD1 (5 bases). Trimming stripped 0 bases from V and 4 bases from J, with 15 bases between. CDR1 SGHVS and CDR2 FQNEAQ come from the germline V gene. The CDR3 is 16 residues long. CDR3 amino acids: CASSLAWKDTAYGYTF. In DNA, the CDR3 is TGTGCCAGCAGCTTAGCATGGAAGGACACCGCCTATGGCTACACCTTC.

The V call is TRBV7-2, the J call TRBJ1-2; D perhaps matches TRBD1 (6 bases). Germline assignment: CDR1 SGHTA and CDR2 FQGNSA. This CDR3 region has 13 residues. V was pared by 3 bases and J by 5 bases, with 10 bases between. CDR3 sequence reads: CASSFRDTYGYTF. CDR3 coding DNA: TGTGCCAGCAGCTTCCGGGACACATATGGCTACACCTTC.

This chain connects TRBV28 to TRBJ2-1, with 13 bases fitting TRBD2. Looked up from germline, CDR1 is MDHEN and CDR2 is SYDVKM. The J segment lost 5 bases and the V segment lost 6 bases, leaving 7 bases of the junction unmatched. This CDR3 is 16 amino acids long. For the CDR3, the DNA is TGTGCCAGCAGATTTTTGGGACTAGCGGGGAACAATGAGCAGTTCTTC. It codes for CASRFLGLAGNNEQFF.